The 21 T cell receptor beta chains below all came from one sample that was sequenced in a study of identical twins. TCRdb reprocessed the 5' RACE reads via MiXCR and lists one record per CDR3 protein. The table lists roughly 710,000 distinct CDR3 sequences, 5.5% to 7.5% of them singletons. Sequenced input: naive T cells sorted from blood. The receptors originated from a man aged 18 to 30 in good health.

J is TRBJ1-2 and V is TRBV12-3 or TRBV12-4; no definite D call. The germline V and J ends were trimmed by 3 bases and 8 bases, with 10 bases remaining between them. The CDR3 consists of 12 residues. The CDR3 protein is CASSFVYSGYTF. DNA of the CDR3: TGTGCCAGCAGTTTTGTTTATTCGGGCTACACCTTC.

This clonotype was picked up many times. This chain joins TRBV6-5 and TRBJ2-3; D unclear. Trimming removed 6 bases at V and 6 bases at J, with 10 bases between. The CDR3 is 12 amino acids. Germline-derived CDR1 and CDR2 are MNHEY and SVGAGI. Here the CDR3 DNA reads TGTGCCAGCAGATTCTCTGGGGATACGCAGTATTTT. It codes for CASRFSGDTQYF.

The chain employs TRBV18 and TRBJ2-5; D is undetermined. Germline V gene lookup returns CDR1 KGHSH and CDR2 LQKENI. Trimming took 3 bases from V and 5 from J, leaving 10 bases between them. The CDR3 totals 13 residues. The CDR3 sequence is CASSPAQQETQYF. CDR3 sequence (DNA): TGTGCCAGCTCACCGGCGCAACAGGAGACCCAGTACTTC.

This clonotype was observed many times. The J gene is TRBJ2-1, the V gene TRBV5-1; 7 bases agree with TRBD2. The CDR3 sequence is 14 residues long. The germline V gene encodes CDR1 SGHRS and CDR2 YFSETQ. J lost 5 bases, V lost 1 base, and 3 bases had no gene match. The CDR3, as DNA: TGCGCCAGCAGCTTGCGGGAGGCCAACAATGAGCAGTTCTTC. This encodes CASSLREANNEQFF.

This clonotype was counted ten times or more. This sequence joins TRBV15 and TRBJ2-5, with no clear D. With 0 bases removed from V and 4 bases from J, the gap between germline ends came to 12 bases. Germline V gene sequence: CDR1 LNHNV, CDR2 YYDKDF (reference sequence). This CDR3 comprises 15 residues. This CDR3 is CATSRDELGGETQYF. Written as DNA, the CDR3 is TGTGCCACCAGCAGAGATGAGCTAGGCGGAGAGACCCAGTACTTC. Complete variable domain (other parts from reference TRBV15 and TRBJ2-5): DAMVIQNPRYQVTQFGKPVTLSCSQTLNHNVMYWYQQKSSQAPKLLFHYYDKDFNNEADTPDNFQSRRPNTSFCFLDIRSPGLGDTAMYLCATSRDELGGETQYFGPGTRLLVL.

This clonotype was seen ten or more times. The chain employs TRBV24-1 and TRBJ2-5; 13 nucleotides match TRBD2. The CDR3 totals 15 residues. The germline V gene has CDR1 KGHDR and CDR2 SFDVKD. With V trimmed by 3 bases and J by 3 bases, 0 bases remained unmatched. The CDR3 here is CATSDGTSGKETQYF. CDR3 DNA: TGTGCCACCAGTGATGGGACTAGCGGGAAAGAGACCCAGTACTTC.

This clonotype turned up a few times. CDR3 coding DNA: TGCAGCGTCTCCCGGACAGCGATCTATGGCTACACCTTC. Translating gives CSVSRTAIYGYTF. The chain has TRBV29-1 and TRBJ1-2; maybe TRBD1 (6 bases). Germline V gives CDR1 SQVTM, CDR2 ANQGSEA. This CDR3 region has 13 residues. V lost 6 bases to trimming and J lost 4 bases, with 15 bases between them.

This clonotype has just a few counts. This chain uses TRBV7-2 with TRBJ2-5; 10 bases fit TRBD1. Germline CDR1 is SGHTA and CDR2 is FQGNSA. This CDR3 contains 16 residues. J was trimmed by 1 base and V by 5 bases; bases with no gene match: 7. The DNA of the CDR3 is TGTGCCAGCAGCCCGACAGGGGGCAACCCCCAAGAGACCCAGTACTTC. This encodes CASSPTGGNPQETQYF.

The rearrangement joins TRBV9 to TRBJ2-4; 7 bases match TRBD2. Germline V gene data show CDR1 as SGDLS and CDR2 as YYNGEE. Trimming cost V 2 bases and J 6 bases; bases outside gene matches: 8. The CDR3 totals 15 residues. The CDR3 nucleotides read TGTGCCAGCAGCGTCAGTTCAGGCGGGGGAAACATTCAGTACTTC. This encodes CASSVSSGGGNIQYF.

The table lists this clonotype with a few counts. The rearrangement uses TRBV7-9 and TRBJ2-1, with D perhaps matching TRBD2 (6 bases). Germline-derived CDR1 and CDR2 are SEHNR and FQNEAQ (reference sequence). Trimming shortened V by 5 bases and J by 6 bases, and 14 bases separated the two germline ends. CDR3 length equals 14 residues. DNA for the CDR3: TGTGCCAGCAGCGGAGGGTCTTCCGGCAATGAGCAGTTCTTC. As protein: CASSGGSSGNEQFF.

V and J are TRBV5-1 and TRBJ2-1; 8 bases align to TRBD1. V lost 4 bases and J lost 10; bases outside the gene matches: 4. The CDR3 sequence is 12 residues long. Germline V gene lookup returns CDR1 SGHRS and CDR2 YFSETQ. CDR3 coding DNA: TGCGCCAGCAGCAAAGGACAGGGCGAGCAGTTCTTC. Translated, it gives CASSKGQGEQFF.

This clonotype was counted at least ten times. This chain links TRBV7-7 with TRBJ2-5; D is possibly TRBD1 (5 bases). V shed 3 bases and J shed 5 bases, with 10 bases lying between them. The CDR3 has 13 amino acids. CDR1 and CDR2 (germline): SSHAT, FNYEAQ (reference sequence). The CDR3 DNA is TGTGCCAGCAGCTTGCAACAGGCGGAGACCCAGTACTTC. Translated: CASSLQQAETQYF.

The chain couples TRBV9 to TRBJ2-7; 11 nucleotides align to TRBD2. Germline V gives CDR1 SGDLS, CDR2 YYNGEE. The CDR3 is made up of 18 amino acids. V shed 2 bases and J 3 bases; nucleotides not matched to a gene: 13. This CDR3 is CASSVSGISGGGGYEQYF. For the CDR3, the DNA is TGTGCCAGCAGCGTTTCGGGGATTAGCGGGGGGGGAGGCTACGAGCAGTACTTC.

The table lists this clonotype with a few counts. The genes are TRBV10-3 and TRBJ2-7; TRBD2 aligns across 7 bases. Germline CDR1 and CDR2: ENHRY and SYGVKD. The CDR3 length is 14 residues. The V gene end was trimmed by 6 bases and the J gene end by 2 bases; junction bases not matched to a gene: 7. The DNA of the CDR3 is TGTGCCATCAGCGCCTCCGGGACTACCTACGAGCAGTACTTC. As protein: CAISASGTTYEQYF.

This clonotype has a count of ten or more. The V and J genes are TRBV29-1 and TRBJ2-1, with D uncertain. The CDR3 consists of 13 residues. The V end lost 3 bases, the J end lost 3 bases, and 9 bases lay between the germline ends. The V gene's germline CDR1 is SQVTM and CDR2 ANQGSEA. Here the CDR3 reads CSVEWRIYNEQFF. The CDR3 DNA reads as TGCAGCGTTGAGTGGCGGATCTACAATGAGCAGTTCTTC.

There are a few counts of this clonotype. The V and J genes are TRBV6-1 and TRBJ1-2, with D possibly being TRBD1 (5 bases). V lost 6 bases, J lost 4 bases, and 18 bases lay in between. Germline CDR1 reads MNHNS; CDR2 reads SASEGT. The CDR3 has 15 residues. CDR3 coding DNA: TGTGCCAGCAGGCTATCTTTTGGGGGTGTCTATGGCTACACCTTC. It codes for CASRLSFGGVYGYTF.

The chain carries TRBV20-1 and TRBJ2-3; 7 bases line up with TRBD2. Germline trimming cut 0 bases from V and 6 bases from J; bases unmatched to any gene: 9. The CDR3 has 15 amino acids. Germline CDR1 DFQATT, CDR2 SNEGSKA (reference sequence). The DNA for the CDR3 is TGCAGTGCTAGAGATGCCAGCGGGAATTTGGATACGCAGTATTTT. This sequence encodes CSARDASGNLDTQYF.

The sample holds many counts of this clonotype. This rearrangement joins TRBV12-3 or TRBV12-4 to TRBJ2-2, with TRBD1 matching 7 bases. The V and J ends lost 4 bases and 3 bases, in that order; junction bases with no gene match: 5. The CDR3 runs 15 residues. CDR3 sequence: CASSYQGTDTGELFF. The DNA for the CDR3 is TGTGCCAGCAGTTACCAGGGGACAGACACCGGGGAGCTGTTTTTT.

The chain has TRBV6-1 and TRBJ2-1, with D unclear. Trimming cost V 4 bases and J 3 bases, with 7 bases left between them. This CDR3 region has 13 residues. Germline CDR1 and CDR2: MNHNS and SASEGT. CDR3 bases: TGTGCCAGCAGTGGGCGATACTACAATGAGCAGTTCTTC. Amino acids: CASSGRYYNEQFF.

This clonotype was counted only a few times. This chain joins TRBV20-1 and TRBJ2-2; TRBD2 matches at 7 bases. Germline CDR1 and CDR2: DFQATT and SNEGSKA (reference sequence). The CDR3 totals 12 residues. The trim removed 5 bases at V and 6 bases at J, leaving 3 bases unmatched. Written as DNA, the CDR3 is TGCAGTGCTGGAGCGGGACCCGGGGAGCTGTTTTTT. It codes for CSAGAGPGELFF.

This clonotype was found many times. V is TRBV6-5 and J is TRBJ2-7; D call uncertain. The CDR3 runs 13 residues. The germline gives CDR1 MNHEY, CDR2 SVGAGI. V shed 3 bases and J shed 4 bases, with 10 bases lying between them. This chain's CDR3 is CASSYSAEYEQYF. CDR3 nucleotides: TGTGCCAGCAGTTATAGTGCGGAGTACGAGCAGTACTTC.